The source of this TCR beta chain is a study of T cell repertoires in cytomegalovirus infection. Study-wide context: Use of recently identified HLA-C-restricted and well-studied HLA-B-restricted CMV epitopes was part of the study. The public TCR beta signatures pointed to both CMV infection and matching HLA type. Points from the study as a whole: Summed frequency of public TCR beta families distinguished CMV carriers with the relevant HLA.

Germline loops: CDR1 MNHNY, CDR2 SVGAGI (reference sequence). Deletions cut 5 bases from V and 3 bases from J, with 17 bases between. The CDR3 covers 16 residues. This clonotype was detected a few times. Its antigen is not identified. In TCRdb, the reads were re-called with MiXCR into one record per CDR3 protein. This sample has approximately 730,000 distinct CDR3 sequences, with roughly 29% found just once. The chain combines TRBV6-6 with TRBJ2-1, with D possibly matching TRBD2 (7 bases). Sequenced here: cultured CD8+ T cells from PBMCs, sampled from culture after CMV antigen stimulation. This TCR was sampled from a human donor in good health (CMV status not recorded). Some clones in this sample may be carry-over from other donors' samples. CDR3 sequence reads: CASSPRRGADYNEQFF. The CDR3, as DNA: TGTGCCAGCAGTCCTCGACGGGGGGCTGACTACAATGAGCAGTTCTTC.